This entry concerns a single T cell receptor beta chain. This entry is derived from a study of shared clonotypes between healthy human individuals. Some clones are missing from TCRdb's copy, which holds only in-frame ones; the method was immunoSEQ multiplex PCR. The sample has about 1 million clones, roughly 75% seen once. What was sequenced was memory CD4+ T cells sorted from blood. Subset in this sample: CD45RA-negative fraction. The receptor's source is a man between 18 and 29 years old in good health.

The CDR3 spells CASSVATGTDGYTF. The CDR3 DNA reads TGTGCCAGCAGCGTAGCGACAGGGACGGATGGCTACACCTTC. The genes are TRBV9 and TRBJ1-2; 7 bases are shared with TRBD1. This CDR3 spans 14 amino acids. V was pared by 0 bases and J by 6 bases, with 5 bases of the junction left unmatched. CDR1 is SGDLS, CDR2 YYNGEE, per germline.